A single sample gave rise to the 11 T cell receptor beta chains below, sequenced in a study of cytomegalovirus exposure and HLA in healthy donors. The PCR made use of 60 Vbeta and 13 Jbeta primers. Sequenced by immunoSEQ multiplex PCR; TCRdb stores in-frame clones only, minus some. The table includes approximately 190,000 clones, roughly 80% detected once. Sequencing used PBMCs. These receptors came from a woman in her twenties or thirties in good health and CMV-seropositive.

This clone was seen a single time. This chain links TRBV7-9 with TRBJ2-1; D might be TRBD2 (7 bases). Looked up from germline, CDR1 is SEHNR and CDR2 is FQNEAQ (reference sequence). V shed 7 bases and J shed 8 bases, with 15 bases lying between them. CDR3 length: 13 residues. CDR3 protein: CASTEGGYYEQFF. For the CDR3, the DNA is TGTGCCAGCACGGAGGGGGGGTACTATGAGCAGTTCTTC. Full variable domain (remainder filled in from reference TRBV7-9 and TRBJ2-1): DTGVSQNPRHKITKRGQNVTFRCDPISEHNRLYWYRQTLGQGPEFLTYFQNEAQLEKSRLLSDRFSAERPKGSFSTLEIQRTEQGDSAMYLCASTEGGYYEQFFGPGTRLTVL.

This chain connects TRBV18 to TRBJ2-7, with 10 bases that match TRBD1. From germline, CDR1 is KGHSH and CDR2 LQKENI. The CDR3 has 19 residues. V lost 6 bases and J lost 3; bases outside the gene matches: 20. CDR3 sequence reads: CASSFCSPNSGTGVYEQYF. CDR3 sequence (DNA): TGTGCCAGCTCCTTCTGTTCGCCAAACTCCGGGACAGGGGTCTACGAGCAGTACTTC.

By sample fraction, this clone is medium-sized. The chain carries TRBV7-8 and TRBJ2-7; 8 bases map to TRBD2. CDR3 length: 19 residues. V gave up 3 bases and J gave up 1 base; unmatched junction bases: 17. CDR1 and CDR2 from the germline V gene are SGHVS and FQNEAQ. The CDR3 region has the DNA TGTGCCAGCAGCTTGGGGTTCTCGCGGGGGGCGTCTGGGTCCTACGAGCAGTACTTC. Encoded protein: CASSLGFSRGASGSYEQYF.

The chain is built from TRBV23-1 and TRBJ1-2; TRBD1 aligns across 7 bases. TRBV23-1 is an open reading frame, and its role is uncertain. The J segment lost 4 bases and the V segment lost 6 bases, leaving 8 bases of the junction unmatched. This CDR3 contains 14 residues. The CDR3 region has the DNA TGCGCCAGCAGACACTCCGGGACAGTCTATGGCTACACCTTC. It yields the protein CASRHSGTVYGYTF.

This clone was seen a few times. The chain recombines TRBV6-5 with TRBJ1-3; no firm D call. V gave up 6 bases and J gave up 1 base, with 7 bases separating them. CDR3 length: 13 amino acids. Germline V gene lookup returns CDR1 MNHEY and CDR2 SVGAGI. CDR3 DNA: TGTGCCAGCAGGGCCCAATCTGGAAACACCATATATTTT. It specifies CASRAQSGNTIYF.

This clone was picked up a small number of times. The rearrangement joins TRBV7-2 to TRBJ2-1, with 7 bases lining up with TRBD2. Losses at the gene ends were 5 bases for V and 3 bases for J; bases not matched to a gene: 7. Germline V gene sequence: CDR1 SGHTA, CDR2 FQGNSA. This CDR3 spans 15 amino acids. This chain's CDR3 is CASSTDWEGYNEQFF. Here the CDR3 DNA reads TGTGCCAGCAGCACAGACTGGGAGGGCTACAATGAGCAGTTCTTC.

The J gene is TRBJ1-5, the V gene TRBV29-1, with D possibly being TRBD1 (6 bases). The V gene's germline CDR1 is SQVTM and CDR2 ANQGSEA. This CDR3 is 14 amino acids long. V was pared by 6 bases and J by 5 bases, with 17 bases between. The CDR3 nucleotides read TGCAGCGTGTCCGGGACATTCGCTGATCAGCCCCAGCATTTT. This codes for CSVSGTFADQPQHF.

V is TRBV5-6 and J is TRBJ1-2; TRBD1 is a possible D gene (6 bases). There are 13 residues in the CDR3. Trimming stripped 0 bases from V and 6 bases from J, with 9 bases between. The V gene's germline CDR1 is SGHDT and CDR2 YYEEEE. The CDR3 region has the DNA TGTGCCAGCAGCTTGGACAGGGCTCATGGCTACACCTTC. Protein sequence: CASSLDRAHGYTF.

V and J are TRBV10-2 and TRBJ2-5; 11 nucleotides agree with TRBD2. The germline V gene encodes CDR1 WSHSY and CDR2 SAAADI. J lost 4 bases, V lost 8 bases, and 3 bases had no gene match. The CDR3 loop spans 13 amino acids. CDR3 DNA sequence: TGCGCCAGCCTGGGGACTAGCGGAGAGACCCAGTACTTC. Translated: CASLGTSGETQYF.

This clone has just a few counts. The V gene is TRBV5-1, the J gene TRBJ2-1; 8 positions match TRBD2. The CDR3 consists of 15 residues. Trimming cost V 0 bases and J 5 bases; bases outside gene matches: 4. Germline V lookup: CDR1 SGHRS, CDR2 YFSETQ. The CDR3: CASSLELADHNEQFF. The CDR3 DNA reads TGCGCCAGCAGCTTGGAACTAGCGGACCACAATGAGCAGTTCTTC.

The J gene is TRBJ2-7, the V gene TRBV18; weak D call: TRBD2 (7 bases). The CDR3 sequence is 14 residues long. Germline CDR1 and CDR2: KGHSH and LQKENI. Trimming shortened V by 2 bases and J by 4 bases, and 12 bases separated the two germline ends. In DNA, the CDR3 is TGTGCCAGCTCACCAGCGGGGGCGGGGTACGAGCAGTACTTC. Protein sequence: CASSPAGAGYEQYF.